This is a list of T cell receptor beta chains from one sample in a study of preoperative IRX-2 immunotherapy in early breast cancer. Libraries were prepared by immunoSEQ multiplex PCR; TCRdb keeps only in-frame clonotypes and omits some of them. The sample yields about 32,000 clones, roughly 87% seen once. Sample: lymph node tissue, taken from a patient treated with IRX-2 immunotherapy. Receptors originate from a human donor with breast cancer. Both conserved end residues are part of each CDR3. Fields, in order: D gene, clone size, J gene, V gene, CDR3 DNA, CDR3 protein. D genes are given only for firm matches. Not all rows give a size; the values are once, few, many and, for expanded clones, a class.

d_gene: NA; abundance: NA; j_gene: TRBJ1-5; v_gene: TRBV19; CDR3nt: TGTGCCAGTATTCTGGGAGGGCCCTCTCAGCCCCAGCATTTT; CDR3aa: CASILGGPSQPQHF
d_gene: TRBD2; abundance: NA; j_gene: TRBJ2-1; v_gene: TRBV18; CDR3nt: TGTGCCAGCTCACCCAGCGGGGGGCAAGACAATGAGCAGTTCTTC; CDR3aa: CASSPSGGQDNEQFF
d_gene: NA; abundance: NA; j_gene: TRBJ1-1; v_gene: TRBV19; CDR3nt: TGTGCCAGTAGTCGTTCCAGGGAATCCCCTGAAGCTTTCTTT; CDR3aa: CASSRSRESPEAFF
d_gene: NA; abundance: NA; j_gene: TRBJ1-4; v_gene: TRBV28; CDR3nt: TGTGCCAGCAGAATTGGCGGGGCCCTAGTTGCAACTAATGAAAAACTGTTTTTT; CDR3aa: CASRIGGALVATNEKLFF
d_gene: NA; abundance: NA; j_gene: TRBJ2-6; v_gene: TRBV5-1; CDR3nt: TGCGCCAGCAGCTTGGCCCCGGCAGGGGAGCCTTCTGGGGCCAACGTCCTGACTTTC; CDR3aa: CASSLAPAGEPSGANVLTF
d_gene: NA; abundance: NA; j_gene: TRBJ1-2; v_gene: TRBV6-8; CDR3nt: TGTGCCAGCACTCGGTCCCCCTATGGCTACACCTTC; CDR3aa: CASTRSPYGYTF
d_gene: NA; abundance: NA; j_gene: TRBJ2-7; v_gene: TRBV14; CDR3nt: TGTGCCAGCAGCCAAGTACATGGCTACGAGCAGTACTTC; CDR3aa: CASSQVHGYEQYF
d_gene: TRBD2; abundance: NA; j_gene: TRBJ2-3; v_gene: TRBV19; CDR3nt: TGTGCCAGTAGTATAGGCCTAGCGGCAACCACAGATACGCAGTATTTT; CDR3aa: CASSIGLAATTDTQYF
d_gene: NA; abundance: once; j_gene: TRBJ1-5; v_gene: TRBV30; CDR3nt: TGTGCCTGGAGTGTACAAGGTTTTCAGCCCCAGCATTTT; CDR3aa: CAWSVQGFQPQHF
d_gene: TRBD1; abundance: NA; j_gene: TRBJ1-5; v_gene: TRBV28; CDR3nt: TGTGCCAGCAGAGGACAGGGATTTAGCAATCAGCCCCAGCATTTT; CDR3aa: CASRGQGFSNQPQHF
d_gene: NA; abundance: NA; j_gene: TRBJ2-2; v_gene: TRBV11-3; CDR3nt: TGTGCCAGCAGCTACCAAGTAGGGCCAGGCGGGGAGCTGTTTTTT; CDR3aa: CASSYQVGPGGELFF
d_gene: NA; abundance: NA; j_gene: TRBJ2-5; v_gene: TRBV19; CDR3nt: TGTGCCAGTATCCTACACAGGGCCCGGGAATGGGTGACCCAGTACTTC; CDR3aa: CASILHRAREWVTQYF
d_gene: NA; abundance: NA; j_gene: TRBJ2-1; v_gene: TRBV4-3; CDR3nt: TGCGCCAGCAGCCAGGGGGCTAGCTTCGATGAGCAGTTCTTC; CDR3aa: CASSQGASFDEQFF
d_gene: TRBD1; abundance: NA; j_gene: TRBJ2-7; v_gene: TRBV6-8; CDR3nt: TGTGCCAGCAGTCATTACAGGGGGCGCGGGAACGAGCAGTACTTC; CDR3aa: CASSHYRGRGNEQYF
d_gene: NA; abundance: NA; j_gene: TRBJ2-2; v_gene: TRBV2; CDR3nt: TGTGCCAGCCGTGAAGGGACGAACACCGGGGAGCTGTTTTTT; CDR3aa: CASREGTNTGELFF
d_gene: TRBD2; abundance: once; j_gene: TRBJ2-2; v_gene: TRBV10-2; CDR3nt: TGCGCCAGCGCGAGGACTAGCGGAGGGAACGGGGAGCTGTTTTTT; CDR3aa: CASARTSGGNGELFF